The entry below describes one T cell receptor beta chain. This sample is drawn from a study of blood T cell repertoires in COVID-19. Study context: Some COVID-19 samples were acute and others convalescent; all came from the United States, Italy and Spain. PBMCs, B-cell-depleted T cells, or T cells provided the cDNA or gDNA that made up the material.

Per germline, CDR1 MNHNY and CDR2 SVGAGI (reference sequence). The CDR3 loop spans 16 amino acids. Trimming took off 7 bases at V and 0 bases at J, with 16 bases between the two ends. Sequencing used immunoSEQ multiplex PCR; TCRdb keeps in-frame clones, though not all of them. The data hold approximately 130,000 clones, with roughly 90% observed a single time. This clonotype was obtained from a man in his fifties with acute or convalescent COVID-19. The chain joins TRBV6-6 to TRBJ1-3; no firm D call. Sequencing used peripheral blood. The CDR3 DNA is TGTGCCAGCATGCGAGGCCCGGCCTACTCTGGAAACACCATATATTTT. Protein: CASMRGPAYSGNTIYF.